This T cell receptor beta chain was identified during a study of blood T cell repertoires in COVID-19. The data were produced by immunoSEQ multiplex PCR, yet TCRdb's version contains in-frame clones alone and is incomplete. The table records under 300,000 clones, 86% of them present only once. With 8 bases removed from V and 2 bases from J, the gap between germline ends came to 15 bases. CDR1 MNHNY and CDR2 SVGAGI come from the germline V gene (reference sequence). The CDR3 length is 14 residues. The sample was peripheral blood. The clonotype originates from a man of 80 years or more with acute or convalescent COVID-19. The chain combines TRBV6-6 with TRBJ1-2; the D is unclear. The CDR3 here is CASRSEGRNYGYTF. Written as DNA, the CDR3 is TGTGCCAGCCGCTCGGAGGGAAGAAACTATGGCTACACCTTC.